The entry below gives a single T cell receptor (beta chain) sequence along with its context. The antigen is not known. The data derive from a study of cytomegalovirus exposure and HLA in healthy donors. 13 Jbeta primers and 60 Vbeta primers were used for the PCR. Using immunoSEQ multiplex PCR, the repertoire was profiled, and TCRdb retains in-frame clones only, with some absent. The profile shows about 190,000 clones, about four fifths of them singletons. Germline V gene lookup returns CDR1 MDHEN and CDR2 SYDVKM. The ends were cut back, 6 bases at V and 1 base at J, with 15 bases in the middle. This CDR3 is 16 amino acids long. Study-wide points: By HLA locus, TCR association rates varied in a later analysis, with DRB1 showing the most and HLA-C the fewest. Sequencing likely caused a cluster of highly shared sequence variants.

The chain joins TRBV28 to TRBJ2-2; D is perhaps TRBD2 (7 bases). Specimen: PBMCs. The sequence derives from a man younger than 45 in good health and CMV-seropositive. CDR3 DNA sequence: TGTGCCAGCAGCCTCGGGGGCGGGAGGAACACCGGGGAGCTGTTTTTT. Protein: CASSLGGGRNTGELFF.